This TCR beta chain was found in a study of blood T cell repertoires in COVID-19. In its sample, this clone was seen once. Using immunoSEQ multiplex PCR, the repertoire was profiled, and TCRdb retains in-frame clones only, with some absent. The sample yields approximately 130,000 clones, roughly 85% seen once. CDR1 and CDR2 (germline): SGDLS, YYNGEE. The CDR3 runs to 14 residues. Trimming took 1 base from V and 5 from J, leaving 12 bases between them. The sequencing sample was made of peripheral blood. The genes are TRBV9 and TRBJ2-5; D is ambiguous. This TCR was recovered from a human donor in a cohort sampled during active COVID-19. The CDR3 loop is CASSVSVLGETQYF. The CDR3 nucleotides are TGTGCCAGCAGCGTATCGGTCCTCGGGGAGACCCAGTACTTC.